A single sample is the source of the 16 T cell receptor beta chains below, sequenced in a study of post-analysis software for immune sequencing data. Overall study findings and caveats: Roughly five TRBV segments appeared more often in patients than in controls, and TRBV5-6, TRBV5-1 and TRBV20-1 were among these.

The authors incorporated unique molecular identifiers into the TCR beta cDNA libraries. Using its own MiXCR run on the PCR reads, TCRdb lists one record per CDR3 protein. The table lists hundreds of thousands of distinct CDR3 sequences, 25% to 30% of them singletons. Their cognate antigens are unknown. The sequencing sample was made of blood. Receptors originate from a girl under 18 with multiple sclerosis.

J is TRBJ1-5 and V is TRBV18, with D uncertain. Per the germline V gene, CDR1 is KGHSH and CDR2 is LQKENI. CDR3 length equals 11 residues. The germline V and J ends were trimmed by 5 bases and 5 bases, with 4 bases remaining between them. This CDR3 is CASSGDQPQHF. CDR3 bases: TGTGCCAGCTCAGGGGATCAGCCCCAGCATTTT.

The chain uses TRBV6-2 or TRBV6-3 and TRBJ2-4, with D unresolved. The CDR3 is 14 residues long. Trimming pared 4 bases from V and 0 bases from J, leaving 7 bases between. The germline V gene has CDR1 MNHEY and CDR2 SVGEGT. The CDR3 loop is CASSSAIAKNIQYF. DNA for the CDR3: TGTGCCAGCAGTTCGGCAATAGCCAAAAACATTCAGTACTTC.

Only a few counts were recorded for this clonotype. V is TRBV3-1 and J is TRBJ1-1; D is ambiguous. The germline V and J ends were trimmed by 0 bases and 1 base, with 6 bases remaining between them. The CDR3 runs 14 residues. Germline CDR1 is LGHDT and CDR2 is YNNKEL (reference sequence). The CDR3: CASSQDWGNTEAFF. DNA of the CDR3: TGTGCCAGCAGCCAAGATTGGGGGAACACTGAAGCTTTCTTT.

About this clonotype: A single base separates this from a much larger clone, so it may be a read error. The rearrangement uses TRBV6-5 and TRBJ2-1, with D perhaps matching TRBD1 or TRBD2 (5 bases each). This CDR3 has 12 amino acids. Trimming took 7 bases from V and 13 from J, leaving 17 bases between them. CDR1 is MNHEY and CDR2 is SVGAGI in the germline V gene. The CDR3 DNA reads TGTGCCAGCAACCAACCCCTGGGGACCCAGTTCTTC. The encoded protein is CASNQPLGTQFF.

This chain connects TRBV5-1 to TRBJ1-1; maybe TRBD1 (5 bases). The CDR3 has 13 amino acids. Trimming removed 5 bases from V and 4 bases from J, with 12 bases in between. The germline CDR1 and CDR2 sequences are SGHRS and YFSETQ. The CDR3 nucleotides read TGCGCCAGCAGATCTCAGAGGGGCACTGAAGCTTTCTTT. Its protein is CASRSQRGTEAFF.

As to this clonotype: The junction and the germline gene differ at one end; a read error may be behind it. The rearrangement links TRBV15 to TRBJ2-1; D not certain. The CDR3 has 15 residues. Germline values: CDR1 LNHNV, CDR2 YYDKDF (reference sequence). This CDR3 is CAASIGTTSYNEQFF. The CDR3 region has the DNA TGTGCCGCCAGCATTGGAACAACCTCCTACAATGAGCAGTTCTTC.

Turning to this clonotype: A read error is possible here, since a much larger clone lies one base away. V gene TRBV7-9 combines with J gene TRBJ2-5, with D perhaps matching TRBD1 or TRBD2 (5 bases each). The CDR3 runs to 14 residues. Germline CDR1 is SEHNR and CDR2 is FQNEAQ (reference sequence). CDR3 bases: TGTACCAGCGGTCGGGCAGGGTCGGGAGAGACCCAGTACTTC. It is translated as CTSGRAGSGETQYF.

V and J are TRBV15 and TRBJ2-3; the D is unclear. The ends were cut back, 6 bases at V and 1 base at J, with 11 bases in the middle. Looked up from germline, CDR1 is LNHNV and CDR2 is YYDKDF (reference sequence). The length of the CDR3 is 14 residues. The CDR3 is CATRSRSGTDTQYF. The CDR3 bases are TGTGCCACCAGGAGTCGGTCAGGCACAGATACGCAGTATTTT.

The rearrangement joins TRBV12-3 or TRBV12-4 to TRBJ1-1; 7 nucleotides line up with TRBD1. The V segment lost 2 bases and the J segment 8 bases; nucleotides outside the gene matches: 5. The CDR3 spans 13 residues. The CDR3 is CASSLSGGVEAFF. The CDR3 bases are TGTGCCAGCAGTTTATCAGGGGGAGTAGAAGCTTTCTTT.

The chain has TRBV12-3 or TRBV12-4 and TRBJ2-1, with 10 positions matching TRBD1. V lost 7 bases to trimming and J lost 5 bases; unmatched junction nucleotides: 5. The CDR3 is 14 amino acids. The CDR3 coding sequence is TGTGCCAGCAATACGGGACAGGGGAACAATGAGCAGTTCTTC. Its protein product is CASNTGQGNNEQFF.

CDR3: CASSLVWFSSSYEQYF. CDR3 nucleotide sequence: TGTGCCAGCAGCTTAGTCTGGTTTTCGAGCTCCTACGAGCAGTACTTC. This sequence joins TRBV7-2 and TRBJ2-7, with D hard to call. The CDR3 spans 16 residues. The germline V gene encodes CDR1 SGHTA and CDR2 FQGNSA. V lost 1 base to trimming and J lost 0 bases, with 13 bases between them.

The CDR3 region is CASSPVGDSPNGYTF. In DNA, the CDR3 is TGTGCCAGCAGCCCTGTTGGGGACAGCCCGAATGGCTACACCTTC. The rearrangement links TRBV7-6 to TRBJ1-2, with TRBD1 matching over 7 bases. Trimming removed 5 bases from V and 6 bases from J; junction bases left unmatched: 12. The CDR3 consists of 15 residues. Germline V gene lookup returns CDR1 SGHVS and CDR2 FNYEAQ.

This clonotype was picked up a small number of times. This rearrangement joins TRBV4-1 to TRBJ1-2, with D perhaps TRBD1 (5 bases). Trimming removed 1 base from V and 4 bases from J, with 13 bases in between. The CDR3 extends over 15 amino acids. Germline V lookup: CDR1 MGHRA, CDR2 YSYEKL. The CDR3 here is CASSQVAQRGYGYTF. The CDR3 bases are TGCGCCAGCAGCCAAGTCGCGCAGAGGGGCTATGGCTACACCTTC.

This clonotype has a handful of counts. The chain has TRBV29-1 and TRBJ1-1; no definite D call. Between the trimmed V and J ends, which lost 7 bases and 3 bases, there was a span of 15 bases. This CDR3 region has 13 residues. The germline V gene encodes CDR1 SQVTM and CDR2 ANQGSEA. In DNA form, the CDR3 reads TGCAGCGCTGCCCTTGCGAGGGACACTGAAGCTTTCTTT. It yields the protein CSAALARDTEAFF.

V and J are TRBV9 and TRBJ1-6; D is ambiguous. Germline V gene data show CDR1 as SGDLS and CDR2 as YYNGEE. V was cut by 4 bases and J by 8 bases, with 10 bases left in between. This CDR3 contains 13 residues. The CDR3 spells CASSRIHDSPLHF. CDR3 nucleotides: TGTGCCAGCAGCCGGATACATGATTCACCCCTCCACTTT.

This rearrangement joins TRBV5-1 to TRBJ2-4; TRBD2 matches at 7 bases. The tail of the sequence fits TRBJ2-7 better, so the J call may be wrong. The CDR3 has 15 residues. Germline assignment: CDR1 SGHRS and CDR2 YFSETQ. CDR3 in amino acids: CASSLGSAGRDEQYF. CDR3 nucleotides: TGCGCCAGCAGCTTGGGCTCTGCGGGGAGGGACGAGCAGTACTTC.